This passage covers 24 T cell receptor beta chains from one sample sequenced in a study of CD8 T cells in Susac syndrome. The authors reverse transcribed about 0.45 to 1 ug RNA with random hexamers. TCRdb analysed the immunoSEQ multiplex PCR reads with MiXCR anew, one entry per CDR3 protein. This table has about 110,000 distinct CDR3 sequences, around 94% appearing once. The sequencing input was CD8+ T cells from PBMCs. These receptor sequences come from a human donor with Susac syndrome.

This chain joins TRBV19 and TRBJ1-6, with D possibly matching TRBD1 (5 bases). Germline-derived CDR1 and CDR2 are LNHDA and SQIVND (reference sequence). The CDR3 has 14 amino acids. Between the trimmed V and J ends, which lost 5 bases and 7 bases, there was a span of 12 bases. CDR3 residues: CASSLGQINSPLHF. The CDR3 nucleotides read TGTGCCAGTAGTCTGGGGCAGATAAATTCACCCCTCCACTTT.

The V and J genes are TRBV7-2 and TRBJ1-6; a possible D gene is TRBD1 (5 bases). Between the trimmed V and J ends, which lost 5 bases and 6 bases, there was a span of 11 bases. Germline assignment: CDR1 SGHTA and CDR2 FQGNSA. The CDR3 sequence is 14 residues long. The CDR3 spells CASSHGTVNSPLHF. DNA of the CDR3: TGTGCCAGCAGCCATGGGACGGTTAATTCACCCCTCCACTTT.

The CDR3 loop is CASSLGQFLLHF. The CDR3 bases are TGTGCCAGCAGTCTAGGACAGTTTCTCCTCCACTTT. The chain combines TRBV12-3 or TRBV12-4 with TRBJ1-6; possibly TRBD1 for D (6 bases). The CDR3 covers 12 residues. V was clipped by 5 bases and J by 15 bases, with 14 bases between them.

The rearrangement links TRBV20-1 to TRBJ2-3; D is undetermined. CDR1 and CDR2 (germline): DFQATT, SNEGSKA (reference sequence). The CDR3 consists of 17 residues. V was trimmed by 0 bases and J by 1 base, leaving 17 bases between them. The CDR3 coding sequence is TGCAGTGCTAGAGATTACTCCGGTCTTTTCGGCACAGATACGCAGTATTTT. It specifies CSARDYSGLFGTDTQYF.

V is TRBV27 and J is TRBJ2-3; D may correspond to TRBD1 or TRBD2 (5 bases each). The CDR3 contains 15 residues. Germline-derived CDR1 and CDR2 are MNHEY and SMNVEV (reference sequence). Trimming stripped 6 bases from V and 6 bases from J, with 19 bases between. The CDR3 bases are TGTGCCAGCAGCCCGAAGGGACGCCCACGGGATACGCAGTATTTT. Translated: CASSPKGRPRDTQYF.

In DNA form, the CDR3 reads TGTGCCAGCAGCCTATACAGGGAGGACGAGCAGTACTTC. Its protein is CASSLYREDEQYF. This sequence joins TRBV7-3 and TRBJ2-7, with D perhaps given as TRBD1 or TRBD2 (6 bases each). Germline loops: CDR1 SGHTA, CDR2 FQGTGA. V lost 5 bases to trimming and J lost 5 bases, with 13 bases between them. The CDR3 has 13 residues.

This chain connects TRBV5-6 to TRBJ2-2; D unclear. Deletions cut 0 bases from V and 1 base from J, with 10 bases between. Germline CDR1 reads SGHDT; CDR2 reads YYEEEE. The CDR3 contains 16 residues. The CDR3 spells CASSLAGQVNTGELFF. The CDR3 DNA sequence: TGTGCCAGCAGCTTGGCCGGGCAGGTGAACACCGGGGAGCTGTTTTTT.

The chain couples TRBV9 to TRBJ1-2; D gene ambiguous. The CDR3 consists of 12 residues. V was shortened by 3 bases and J by 4 bases, with 7 bases between the two germline ends. From germline, CDR1 is SGDLS and CDR2 YYNGEE. This CDR3 reads CASSGRSYGYTF. DNA for the CDR3: TGTGCCAGCAGCGGTAGGAGCTATGGCTACACCTTC.

This chain uses TRBV11-2 with TRBJ1-5, with 8 bases lining up with TRBD1. Per the germline V gene, CDR1 is SGHAT and CDR2 is FQNNGV. Germline trimming cut 5 bases from V and 7 bases from J; bases unmatched to any gene: 10. The length of the CDR3 is 15 residues. CDR3 coding DNA: TGTGCCAGCAGCATCAACAGGGGGGAACGGCAGCCCCAGCATTTT. Translated, it gives CASSINRGERQPQHF.

The chain is built from TRBV25-1 and TRBJ1-2, with D unresolved. The CDR3 covers 12 residues. Trimming took 10 bases from V and 4 from J, leaving 13 bases between them. The germline V gene has CDR1 MGHDK and CDR2 SYGVNS. The CDR3 nucleotides are TGTGCCAAAGGCGGGGAGGTCTATGGCTACACCTTC. Protein: CAKGGEVYGYTF.

The chain links TRBV27 to TRBJ2-1; D remains ambiguous. Germline V gene data show CDR1 as MNHEY and CDR2 as SMNVEV (reference sequence). V lost 10 bases to trimming and J lost 5 bases, with 12 bases between them. CDR3 length equals 12 residues. CDR3 residues: CATYARDNEQFF. The CDR3 DNA reads TGTGCCACCTATGCTAGGGACAATGAGCAGTTCTTC.

CDR3 sequence: CAGEKGEKLFF. The CDR3 bases are TGTGCCGGAGAAAAGGGGGAAAAACTGTTTTTT. This chain connects TRBV27 to TRBJ1-4, with TRBD1 as a possible D gene (5 bases). The CDR3 length is 11 residues. Germline-derived CDR1 and CDR2 are MNHEY and SMNVEV (reference sequence). V gave up 11 bases and J gave up 8 bases, with 12 bases separating them.

This sequence joins TRBV6-5 and TRBJ2-1; no clear D. CDR1 and CDR2 from the germline V gene are MNHEY and SVGAGI. The V and J ends lost 2 bases and 14 bases respectively, with 1 base between them. The CDR3 is 8 residues long. The CDR3: CASSYEFF. The DNA for the CDR3 is TGTGCCAGCAGTTACGAGTTCTTC.

The V and J genes are TRBV6-2 or TRBV6-3 and TRBJ2-7; D not resolved. Trimming removed 3 bases from V and 3 bases from J, with 6 bases in between. Per germline, CDR1 MNHEY and CDR2 SVGEGT. This CDR3 contains 12 residues. CDR3 protein: CASSYGIYEQYF. The CDR3 bases are TGTGCCAGCAGTTATGGGATCTACGAGCAGTACTTC.

The chain carries TRBV29-1 and TRBJ2-7, with TRBD2 matching over 14 bases. V gave up 6 bases and J gave up 0 bases; unmatched junction bases: 1. Germline values: CDR1 SQVTM, CDR2 ANQGSEA. The CDR3 has 14 residues. CDR3 bases: TGCAGCGTGGGGACTAGCGGGAGCTCCTACGAGCAGTACTTC. This gives the protein CSVGTSGSSYEQYF.

The CDR3 DNA reads TGCGCCAGCAGCCAAGATTCGGGACAGGGGACTGAAGCTTTCTTT. Its translation is CASSQDSGQGTEAFF. The chain is built from TRBV4-3 and TRBJ1-1; 10 nucleotides agree with TRBD1. V lost 0 bases and J lost 5; bases outside the gene matches: 3. The CDR3 contains 15 residues. CDR1 is LGHNA and CDR2 is YSLEER in the germline V gene.

This chain joins TRBV7-9 and TRBJ1-2; D perhaps matches TRBD1 (6 bases). From germline, CDR1 is SEHNR and CDR2 FQNEAQ (reference sequence). V lost 2 bases and J 1 base, leaving 14 bases between the germline ends. The CDR3 length is 16 residues. CDR3 region: CASSLIGDTLNYGYTF. The CDR3 DNA reads TGTGCCAGCAGCTTAATCGGGGACACCCTTAACTATGGCTACACCTTC.

The chain employs TRBV13 and TRBJ2-7; 7 bases are a match to TRBD1. The germline CDR1 and CDR2 sequences are PRHDT and FYEKMQ (reference sequence). V dropped 5 bases and J dropped 4; count of bases not matched to a gene: 8. This CDR3 region has 14 residues. The CDR3 protein is CASSVTGATYEQYF. CDR3 nucleotides: TGTGCCAGCAGCGTCACAGGGGCGACGTACGAGCAGTACTTC.

The chain employs TRBV6-2 or TRBV6-3 and TRBJ2-4; D tentatively reads TRBD1 or TRBD2 (7 bases each). The germline V gene has CDR1 MNHEY and CDR2 SVGEGT. The CDR3 length is 16 residues. Written as DNA, the CDR3 is TGTCCAAGCCCGGACAGGCGGGGGAGAACCAAAAACATTCAGTACTTC. Translated, it gives CPSPDRRGRTKNIQYF.

The CDR3 loop is CSAYRDAEAFF. CDR3 in DNA: TGCAGTGCGTACAGGGACGCTGAAGCTTTCTTT. The chain links TRBV20-1 to TRBJ1-1; D perhaps matches TRBD1 (6 bases). V was cut by 6 bases and J by 6 bases, with 11 bases left in between. CDR1 is DFQATT and CDR2 is SNEGSKA in the germline V gene (reference sequence). The CDR3 is made up of 11 amino acids.

The V and J genes are TRBV20-1 and TRBJ1-1, with D unresolved. This CDR3 contains 16 residues. CDR1 and CDR2 from the germline V gene are DFQATT and SNEGSKA (reference sequence). V was shortened by 3 bases and J by 0 bases, with 17 bases between the two germline ends. The DNA for the CDR3 is TGCAGTGCTAGGGCAGCGGTGGACCCTTTGAACACTGAAGCTTTCTTT. Its protein is CSARAAVDPLNTEAFF.

This chain connects TRBV20-1 to TRBJ1-2; D gene uncertain. The V and J ends lost 5 bases and 5 bases respectively, with 15 bases between them. The CDR3 runs to 13 residues. Germline assignment: CDR1 DFQATT and CDR2 SNEGSKA (reference sequence). The CDR3 protein is CSAHGVGDYGYTF. CDR3 nucleotides: TGCAGTGCTCATGGGGTCGGGGATTATGGCTACACCTTC.

The V gene is TRBV6-6, the J gene TRBJ1-2, with D hard to call. Trimming shortened V by 8 bases and J by 4 bases, and 17 bases separated the two germline ends. CDR1 is MNHNY and CDR2 is SVGAGI in the germline V gene (reference sequence). This CDR3 spans 14 amino acids. CDR3 in amino acids: CASYLGRHGYGYTF. CDR3 nucleotide sequence: TGTGCCAGCTACCTTGGAAGGCACGGCTATGGCTACACCTTC.

The chain is built from TRBV4-1 and TRBJ1-2, with 8 bases fitting TRBD1. Per the germline V gene, CDR1 is MGHRA and CDR2 is YSYEKL. The ends lost 3 bases at V and 6 bases at J; junction bases unmatched: 9. The CDR3 sequence is 15 residues long. The DNA of the CDR3 is TGCGCCAGCAGCCAGAACCTCGGGACAGGAAATGGCTACACCTTC. The encoded protein is CASSQNLGTGNGYTF.